Each of the 25 T cell receptor beta chains below was sequenced from the same sample in a study of blood T cell repertoires in COVID-19. Here immunoSEQ multiplex PCR was the method, and the copy in TCRdb shows in-frame clones only, minus some. Here the sample spans about 60,000 clones, 85% to 90% being singletons. The specimen was peripheral blood. The receptor source for this set is a human donor with active COVID-19. The donor label of this sample is uncertain.

Only one count was recorded for this clone. The chain couples TRBV5-8 to TRBJ1-2; the match to TRBD1 covers 8 bases. CDR3 size: 14 residues. The germline gives CDR1 SGHTS, CDR2 YDEGEE. The junction had 11 bases not matched to a gene; V was cut back by 5 bases and J by 8 bases. For the CDR3, the DNA is TGTGCCAGCAGACGAGACCAGGGGGCAAAAGGCTACACCTTC. This gives the protein CASRRDQGAKGYTF.

The chain uses TRBV7-2 and TRBJ2-7; possibly TRBD2 for D (6 bases). Germline CDR1 is SGHTA and CDR2 is FQGNSA. Deletions cut 2 bases from V and 4 bases from J, with 12 bases between. The CDR3 totals 14 residues. In DNA form, the CDR3 reads TGTGCCAGCAGCTTATGGTCGGGAGCATACGAGCAGTACTTC. Protein sequence: CASSLWSGAYEQYF.

This clone was recorded once. The genes are TRBV7-2 and TRBJ1-5; 8 bases align to TRBD1. After removal of 5 bases from V and 7 bases from J, the junction contained 7 bases not matched to a gene. The CDR3 consists of 14 residues. The germline gives CDR1 SGHTA, CDR2 FQGNSA. CDR3 sequence: CASSRTGIGQPQHF. Here the CDR3 DNA reads TGTGCCAGCAGCCGGACAGGGATCGGACAGCCCCAGCATTTT.

This chain links TRBV7-8 with TRBJ2-1; TRBD2 matches 13 bases. The CDR3 loop spans 16 amino acids. Germline CDR1 is SGHVS and CDR2 is FQNEAQ. J was trimmed by 6 bases and V by 5 bases; bases with no gene match: 7. Written as DNA, the CDR3 is TGTGCCAGCAGCGGTCCGGGACTAGCGGGGTTCAATGAGCAGTTCTTC. Amino acid sequence: CASSGPGLAGFNEQFF.

The chain uses TRBV29-1 and TRBJ2-2; the D gene is possibly TRBD2 (6 bases). With 4 bases removed from V and 6 bases from J, the gap between germline ends came to 12 bases. Germline V gene sequence: CDR1 SQVTM, CDR2 ANQGSEA. The CDR3 runs 13 residues. The CDR3 protein is CSVGAGGAGELFF. The CDR3 DNA reads as TGCAGCGTTGGTGCAGGAGGGGCCGGGGAGCTGTTTTTT.

As DNA, the CDR3 is TGTGCCAGCAGCTTACTTGGACTAGCAAACATTCAGTACTTC. As protein: CASSLLGLANIQYF. The chain joins TRBV11-1 to TRBJ2-4; 8 bases agree with TRBD2. Trimming at V came to 2 bases and at J to 6 bases, leaving 3 bases not matched to a gene. Germline CDR1 SGHAT, CDR2 FQDESV (reference sequence). This CDR3 comprises 14 residues.

There are a few counts of this clone. The gene calls are TRBV13 and TRBJ2-7; D may be TRBD1 (6 bases). The CDR3 sequence is 13 residues long. Trimming cost V 7 bases and J 3 bases, with 13 bases left between them. CDR1 PRHDT and CDR2 FYEKMQ come from the germline V gene (reference sequence). The CDR3, as DNA: TGTGCCAGCACCGAGACAGGCGTCTACGAGCAGTACTTC. It is translated as CASTETGVYEQYF.

J is TRBJ2-7 and V is TRBV6-5; D is possibly TRBD1 (5 bases). Trimming took 5 bases from V and 2 from J, leaving 10 bases between them. The CDR3 loop spans 13 amino acids. CDR1 MNHEY and CDR2 SVGAGI come from the germline V gene. The CDR3 region has the DNA TGTGCCAGCAGTAGGGGTGAACCCTACGAGCAGTACTTC. It specifies CASSRGEPYEQYF.

The chain recombines TRBV12-3 or TRBV12-4 with TRBJ1-1; D is uncertain. Between the trimmed V and J ends, which lost 4 bases and 2 bases, there was a span of 5 bases. This CDR3 has 12 residues. The chain's CDR3 is CASSSVNTEAFF. In nucleotides, the CDR3 is TGTGCCAGCAGTTCGGTTAACACTGAAGCTTTCTTT.

This chain uses TRBV6-2 or TRBV6-3 with TRBJ2-1; 11 bases are shared with TRBD2. The CDR3 is 18 residues long. CDR1 is MNHEY, CDR2 SVGEGT, per germline. The V and J ends lost 5 bases and 4 bases, in that order; junction bases with no gene match: 13. For the CDR3, the DNA is TGTGCCAGCAGTGACATCCCTCCCGGGACTAGCGGATACAATGAGCAGTTCTTC. This translates into CASSDIPPGTSGYNEQFF.

The chain recombines TRBV7-8 with TRBJ2-5, with TRBD2 matching over 8 bases. Germline assignment: CDR1 SGHVS and CDR2 FQNEAQ. V shed 4 bases and J 5 bases; nucleotides not matched to a gene: 12. The CDR3 runs 16 residues. The CDR3, as DNA: TGTGCCAGCAGCTATGAGGGCGGGGGGCCCCGGGAGACCCAGTACTTC. It is translated as CASSYEGGGPRETQYF.

This chain uses TRBV4-3 with TRBJ2-3, with D unresolved. The CDR3 loop spans 16 amino acids. The germline V gene encodes CDR1 LGHNA and CDR2 YSLEER. The V end lost 1 base, the J end lost 0 bases, and 11 bases lay between the germline ends. The CDR3: CASSQASLPSTDTQYF. CDR3 sequence (DNA): TGCGCCAGCAGCCAAGCCTCTCTTCCTAGCACAGATACGCAGTATTTT.

The rearrangement uses TRBV30 and TRBJ2-3; 14 positions match TRBD2. CDR1 and CDR2 (germline): GTSNPN, SVGIG (reference sequence). Germline trimming cut 3 bases from V and 4 bases from J; bases unmatched to any gene: 3. The CDR3 contains 15 residues. The CDR3 DNA is TGTGCCTGGAGCGGGACTAGCGGGAGACCAGATACGCAGTATTTT. The encoded protein is CAWSGTSGRPDTQYF.

The chain links TRBV7-2 to TRBJ2-4; D remains unclear. The CDR3 runs 13 residues. Germline lookup yields CDR1 SGHTA and CDR2 FQGNSA. V was shortened by 2 bases and J by 5 bases, with 7 bases between the two germline ends. The chain's CDR3 is CASSLLRENIQYF. CDR3 sequence (DNA): TGTGCCAGCAGCTTACTCCGGGAAAACATTCAGTACTTC. The full variable domain, rest sourced from reference TRBV7-2 and TRBJ2-4, is GAGVSQSPSNKVTEKGKDVELRCDPISGHTALYWYRQSLGQGLEFLIYFQGNSAPDKSGLPSDRFSAERTGGSVSTLTIQRTQQEDSAVYLCASSLLRENIQYFGAGTRLSVL.

V gene TRBV11-3 combines with J gene TRBJ2-3; 10 bases line up with TRBD2. The V and J ends lost 0 bases and 3 bases, in that order; junction bases with no gene match: 6. Germline loops: CDR1 SGHNT, CDR2 YENEEA. The length of the CDR3 is 17 residues. The CDR3 protein is CASSLDPSSGGTDTQYF. The CDR3 DNA reads as TGTGCCAGCAGCTTAGACCCCTCTAGCGGGGGAACAGATACGCAGTATTTT. The full variable domain, rest sourced from reference TRBV11-3 and TRBJ2-3, is EAGVVQSPRYKIIEKKQPVAFWCNPISGHNTLYWYLQNLGQGPELLIRYENEEAVDDSQLPKDRFSAERLKGVDSTLKIQPAELGDSAVYLCASSLDPSSGGTDTQYFGPGTRLTVL.

The CDR3 DNA follows: TGTGCCAGCAGTTTTAGACGGGGGGGCGGGGAGACCCAGTACTTC. This codes for CASSFRRGGGETQYF. The chain combines TRBV27 with TRBJ2-5, with 8 positions matching TRBD2. With V trimmed by 3 bases and J by 5 bases, 8 bases remained unmatched. The CDR3 has 15 residues. Germline CDR1 is MNHEY and CDR2 is SMNVEV (reference sequence).

The chain is built from TRBV30 and TRBJ2-2, with D maybe TRBD1 (5 bases). Trimming took off 0 bases at V and 1 base at J, with 15 bases between the two ends. This CDR3 has 17 residues. Germline CDR1 reads GTSNPN; CDR2 reads SVGIG (reference sequence). Here the CDR3 DNA reads TGTGCCTGGAGTGTATGGGGCAGCAGGGTGAACACCGGGGAGCTGTTTTTT. Translated, it gives CAWSVWGSRVNTGELFF.

The genes are TRBV5-1 and TRBJ1-1, with D possibly being TRBD1 (6 bases). The CDR3 spans 14 residues. V was clipped by 2 bases and J by 3 bases, with 11 bases between them. Germline V gives CDR1 SGHRS, CDR2 YFSETQ. Here the CDR3 reads CASSFRGGDTEAFF. The CDR3 DNA reads TGCGCCAGCAGCTTTCGAGGGGGTGACACTGAAGCTTTCTTT.

The gene calls are TRBV27 and TRBJ2-7; tentative D call: TRBD2 (5 bases). V was pared by 4 bases and J by 2 bases, with 9 bases between. The CDR3 consists of 13 residues. Germline CDR1 reads MNHEY; CDR2 reads SMNVEV (reference sequence). CDR3 in DNA: TGTGCCAGCAGTTCAGACTACCCCTACGAGCAGTACTTC. This sequence encodes CASSSDYPYEQYF.

The rearrangement uses TRBV5-1 and TRBJ2-4; D might be TRBD2 (6 bases). Germline CDR1 SGHRS, CDR2 YFSETQ. The CDR3 is 16 amino acids. Between the trimmed V and J ends, which lost 4 bases and 6 bases, there was a span of 20 bases. The CDR3: CASSLTVRGTLNIQYF. In DNA, the CDR3 is TGCGCCAGCAGCCTCACCGTGCGCGGGACGTTAAACATTCAGTACTTC. Combining the CDR3 with reference TRBV5-1 and TRBJ2-4 gives the whole variable domain KAGVTQTPRYLIKTRGQQVTLSCSPISGHRSVSWYQQTPGQGLQFLFEYFSETQRNKGNFPGRFSGRQFSNSRSEMNVSTLELGDSALYLCASSLTVRGTLNIQYFGAGTRLSVL.

The chain links TRBV28 to TRBJ2-3; 8 positions agree with TRBD2. V dropped 3 bases and J dropped 5; count of bases not matched to a gene: 7. This CDR3 contains 15 residues. From germline, CDR1 is MDHEN and CDR2 SYDVKM. The CDR3 DNA reads as TGTGCCAGCAGTTTCATAGGGCGGGAGGAAGATACGCAGTATTTT. Residues: CASSFIGREEDTQYF.

V and J are TRBV2 and TRBJ1-2; TRBD1 matches 9 bases. V trimming: 5 bases; J trimming: 4 bases; junction bases outside the gene matches: 5. The germline gives CDR1 SNHLY, CDR2 FYNNEI. The CDR3 runs 14 residues. The CDR3 region is CASSPGQGLYGYTF. Here the CDR3 DNA reads TGTGCCAGCAGTCCGGGACAGGGCCTCTATGGCTACACCTTC.

The gene calls are TRBV4-1 and TRBJ1-3; TRBD1 matches at 8 bases. V was pared by 1 base and J by 4 bases, with 9 bases of the junction left unmatched. This CDR3 is 17 amino acids long. Germline CDR1 and CDR2: MGHRA and YSYEKL. This chain's CDR3 is CASSQGTGRYSGNTIYF. In DNA form, the CDR3 reads TGCGCCAGCAGCCAAGGGACAGGGAGGTATTCAGGAAACACCATATATTTT.

This clone appeared once. The chain uses TRBV4-1 and TRBJ2-3; D possibly corresponds to TRBD2 (6 bases). CDR3 length equals 17 residues. CDR1 is MGHRA and CDR2 is YSYEKL in the germline V gene. V was trimmed by 1 base and J by 7 bases, leaving 21 bases between them. The chain's CDR3 is CASSQVATRGPLNTQYF. DNA for the CDR3: TGCGCCAGCAGCCAAGTAGCGACTAGAGGGCCCCTGAATACGCAGTATTTT.

The J gene is TRBJ1-4, the V gene TRBV7-2; possible D gene TRBD1, 5 bases. Trimming cost V 2 bases and J 4 bases, with 23 bases left between them. The CDR3 runs 19 residues. Germline V gene lookup returns CDR1 SGHTA and CDR2 FQGNSA. This CDR3 is CASSLPRHSEGVYNEKLFF. The CDR3 DNA is TGTGCCAGCAGCTTACCCCGACACTCAGAAGGGGTATATAATGAAAAACTGTTTTTT.